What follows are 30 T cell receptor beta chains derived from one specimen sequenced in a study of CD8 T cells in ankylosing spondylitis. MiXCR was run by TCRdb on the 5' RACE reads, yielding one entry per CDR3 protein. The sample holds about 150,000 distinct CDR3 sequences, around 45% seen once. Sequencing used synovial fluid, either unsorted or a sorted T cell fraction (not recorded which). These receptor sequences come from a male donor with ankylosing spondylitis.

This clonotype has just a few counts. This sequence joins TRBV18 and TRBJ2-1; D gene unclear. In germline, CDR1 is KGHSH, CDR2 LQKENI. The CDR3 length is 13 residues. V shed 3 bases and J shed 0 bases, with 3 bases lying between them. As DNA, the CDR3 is TGTGCCAGCTCACCGCACTCCTACAATGAGCAGTTCTTC. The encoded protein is CASSPHSYNEQFF.

CDR3 DNA: TGTGCCAGCAGTGACCCCGGGGACAGGTATCGATATGGCTACACCTTC. The encoded protein is CASSDPGDRYRYGYTF. The chain carries TRBV2 and TRBJ1-2, with 8 bases fitting TRBD1. V gave up 3 bases and J gave up 5 bases; unmatched junction bases: 11. The CDR3 totals 16 residues. Looked up from germline, CDR1 is SNHLY and CDR2 is FYNNEI.

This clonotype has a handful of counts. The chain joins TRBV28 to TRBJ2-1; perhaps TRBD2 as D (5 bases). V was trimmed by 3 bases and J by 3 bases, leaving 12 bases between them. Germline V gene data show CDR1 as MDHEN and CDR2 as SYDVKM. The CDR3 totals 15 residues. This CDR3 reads CASSFRLSHYNEQFF. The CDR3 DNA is TGTGCCAGCAGTTTTAGACTATCTCACTACAATGAGCAGTTCTTC.

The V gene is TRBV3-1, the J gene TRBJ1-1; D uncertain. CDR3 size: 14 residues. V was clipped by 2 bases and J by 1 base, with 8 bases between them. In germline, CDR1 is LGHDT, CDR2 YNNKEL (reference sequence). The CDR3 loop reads CASSQKVPNTEAFF. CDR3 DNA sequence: TGTGCCAGCAGCCAAAAAGTGCCGAACACTGAAGCTTTCTTT. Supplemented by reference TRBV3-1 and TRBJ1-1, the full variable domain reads DTAVSQTPKYLVTQMGNDKSIKCEQNLGHDTMYWYKQDSKKFLKIMFSYNNKELIINETVPNRFSPKSPDKAHLNLHINSLELGDSAVYFCASSQKVPNTEAFFGQGTRLTVV.

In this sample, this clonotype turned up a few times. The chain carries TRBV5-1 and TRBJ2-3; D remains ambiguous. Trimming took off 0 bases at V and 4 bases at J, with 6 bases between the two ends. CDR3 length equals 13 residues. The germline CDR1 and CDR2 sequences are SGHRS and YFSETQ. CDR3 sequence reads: CASSLVGADTQYF. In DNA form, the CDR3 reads TGCGCCAGCAGCTTGGTAGGTGCAGATACGCAGTATTTT.

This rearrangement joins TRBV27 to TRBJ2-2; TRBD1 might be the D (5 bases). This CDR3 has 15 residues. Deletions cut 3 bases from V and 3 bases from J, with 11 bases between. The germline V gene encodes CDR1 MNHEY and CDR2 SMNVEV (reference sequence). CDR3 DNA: TGTGCCAGCAGTTTTCAGGGTGGATACACCGGGGAGCTGTTTTTT. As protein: CASSFQGGYTGELFF.

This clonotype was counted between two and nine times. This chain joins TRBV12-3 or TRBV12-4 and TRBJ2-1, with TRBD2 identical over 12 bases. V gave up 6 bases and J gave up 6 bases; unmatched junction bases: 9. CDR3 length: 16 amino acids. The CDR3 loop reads CASRQNPGLAGNEQFF. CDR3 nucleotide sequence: TGTGCCAGCAGGCAGAACCCGGGACTAGCGGGCAATGAGCAGTTCTTC.

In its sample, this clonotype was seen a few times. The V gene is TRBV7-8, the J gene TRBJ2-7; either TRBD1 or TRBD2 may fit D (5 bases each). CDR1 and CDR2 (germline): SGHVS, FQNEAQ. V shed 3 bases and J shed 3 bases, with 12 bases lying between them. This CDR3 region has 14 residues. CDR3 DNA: TGTGCCAGCAGCTTGCTGGGGACGGGCTACGAGCAGTACTTC. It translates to CASSLLGTGYEQYF.

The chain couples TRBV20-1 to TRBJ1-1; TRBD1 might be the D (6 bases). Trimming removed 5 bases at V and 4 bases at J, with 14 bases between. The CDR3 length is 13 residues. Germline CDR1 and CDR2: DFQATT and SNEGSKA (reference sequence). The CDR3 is CSALQGGVTEAFF. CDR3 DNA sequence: TGCAGTGCTTTACAGGGCGGCGTCACTGAAGCTTTCTTT.

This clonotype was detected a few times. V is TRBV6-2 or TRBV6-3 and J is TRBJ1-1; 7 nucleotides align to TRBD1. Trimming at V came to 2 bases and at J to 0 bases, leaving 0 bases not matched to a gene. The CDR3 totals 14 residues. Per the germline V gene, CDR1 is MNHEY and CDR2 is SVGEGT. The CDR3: CASSYGTVNTEAFF. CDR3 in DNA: TGTGCCAGCAGTTACGGGACAGTGAACACTGAAGCTTTCTTT.

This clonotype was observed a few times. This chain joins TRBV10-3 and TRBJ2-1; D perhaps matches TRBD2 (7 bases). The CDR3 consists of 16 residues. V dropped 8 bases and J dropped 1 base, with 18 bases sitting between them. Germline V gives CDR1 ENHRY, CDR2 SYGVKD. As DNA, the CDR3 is TGTGCCATCCGCGAGAGAAGGGGGGGATCCTACAATGAGCAGTTCTTC. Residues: CAIRERRGGSYNEQFF.

This CDR3 is CASSLMLAAFNEQFF. The CDR3 DNA is TGTGCCAGCAGTTTAATGCTAGCGGCGTTCAATGAGCAGTTCTTC. V and J are TRBV27 and TRBJ2-1; 7 nucleotides agree with TRBD2. This CDR3 contains 15 residues. CDR1 is MNHEY, CDR2 SMNVEV, per germline (reference sequence). The J segment lost 6 bases and the V segment lost 2 bases, leaving 7 bases of the junction unmatched.

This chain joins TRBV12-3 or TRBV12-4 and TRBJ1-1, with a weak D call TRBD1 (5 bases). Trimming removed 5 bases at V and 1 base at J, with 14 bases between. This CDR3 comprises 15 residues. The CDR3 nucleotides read TGTGCCAGCAGTCACCAGCGACAGCAGAACACTGAAGCTTTCTTT. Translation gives CASSHQRQQNTEAFF.

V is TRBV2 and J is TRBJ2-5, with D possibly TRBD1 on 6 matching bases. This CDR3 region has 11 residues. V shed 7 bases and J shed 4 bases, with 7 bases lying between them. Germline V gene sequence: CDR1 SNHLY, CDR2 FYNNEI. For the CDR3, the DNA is TGTGCCAGCACCAGGGGAGAGACCCAGTACTTC. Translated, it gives CASTRGETQYF.

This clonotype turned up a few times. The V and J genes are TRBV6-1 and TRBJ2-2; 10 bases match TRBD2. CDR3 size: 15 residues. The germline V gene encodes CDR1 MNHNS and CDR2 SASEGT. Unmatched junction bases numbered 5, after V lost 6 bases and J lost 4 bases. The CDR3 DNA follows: TGTGCCAGCAGCGGGACTAGCGACTCCACCGGGGAGCTGTTTTTT. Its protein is CASSGTSDSTGELFF.

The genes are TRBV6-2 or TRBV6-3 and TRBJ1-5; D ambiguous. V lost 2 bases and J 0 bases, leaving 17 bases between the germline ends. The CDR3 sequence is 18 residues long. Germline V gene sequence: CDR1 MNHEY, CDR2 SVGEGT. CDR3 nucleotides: TGTGCCAGCAGTTACGACTCCCGGACGGAACATAGCAATCAGCCCCAGCATTTT. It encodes CASSYDSRTEHSNQPQHF.

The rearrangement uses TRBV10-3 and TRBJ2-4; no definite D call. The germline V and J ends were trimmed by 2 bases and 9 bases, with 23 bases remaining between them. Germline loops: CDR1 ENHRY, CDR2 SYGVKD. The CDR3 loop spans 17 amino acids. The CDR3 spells CAISEVGPSALVVIQYF. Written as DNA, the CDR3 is TGTGCCATCAGTGAGGTTGGTCCGTCCGCCCTGGTTGTCATTCAGTACTTC.

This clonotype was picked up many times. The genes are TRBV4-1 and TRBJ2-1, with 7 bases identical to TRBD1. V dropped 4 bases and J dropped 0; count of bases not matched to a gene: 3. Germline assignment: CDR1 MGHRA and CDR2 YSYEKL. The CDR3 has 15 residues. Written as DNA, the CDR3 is TGCGCCAGCAGCCGCCCAGGGGGCTCCTACAATGAGCAGTTCTTC. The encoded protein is CASSRPGGSYNEQFF.

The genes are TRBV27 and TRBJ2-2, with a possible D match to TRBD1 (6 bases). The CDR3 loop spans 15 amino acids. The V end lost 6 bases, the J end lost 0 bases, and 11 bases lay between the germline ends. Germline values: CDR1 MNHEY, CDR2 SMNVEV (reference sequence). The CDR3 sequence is CASRVGTTNTGELFF. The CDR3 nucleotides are TGTGCCAGCAGAGTCGGGACAACGAACACCGGGGAGCTGTTTTTT.

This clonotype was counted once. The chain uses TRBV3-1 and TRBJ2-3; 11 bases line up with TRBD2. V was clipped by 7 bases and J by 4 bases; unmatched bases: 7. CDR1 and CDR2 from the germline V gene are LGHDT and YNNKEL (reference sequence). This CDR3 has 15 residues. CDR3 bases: TGTGCCAGCAATTTACTAGCGGGAGATCCAGATACGCAGTATTTT. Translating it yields CASNLLAGDPDTQYF.

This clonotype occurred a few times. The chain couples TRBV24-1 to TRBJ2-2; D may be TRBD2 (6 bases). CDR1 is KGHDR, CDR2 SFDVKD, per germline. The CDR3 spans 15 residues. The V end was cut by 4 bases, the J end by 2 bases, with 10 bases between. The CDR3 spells CATSETGSNTGELFF. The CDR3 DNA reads TGTGCCACCAGTGAAACCGGGAGCAACACCGGGGAGCTGTTTTTT.

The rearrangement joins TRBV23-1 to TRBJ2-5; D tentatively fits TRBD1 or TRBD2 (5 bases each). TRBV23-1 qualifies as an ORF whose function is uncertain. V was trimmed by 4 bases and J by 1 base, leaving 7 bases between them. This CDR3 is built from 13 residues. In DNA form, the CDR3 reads TGCGCCAGCAGTCGGGACGGCCAAGAGACCCAGTACTTC. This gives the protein CASSRDGQETQYF.

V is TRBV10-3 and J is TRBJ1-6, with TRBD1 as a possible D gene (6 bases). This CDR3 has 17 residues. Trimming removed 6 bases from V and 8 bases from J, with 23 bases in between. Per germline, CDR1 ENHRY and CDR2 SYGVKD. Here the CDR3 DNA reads TGTGCCATCAGCCGATCACAGGGAATCGTGGTTGATTCACCCCTCCACTTT. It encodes CAISRSQGIVVDSPLHF.

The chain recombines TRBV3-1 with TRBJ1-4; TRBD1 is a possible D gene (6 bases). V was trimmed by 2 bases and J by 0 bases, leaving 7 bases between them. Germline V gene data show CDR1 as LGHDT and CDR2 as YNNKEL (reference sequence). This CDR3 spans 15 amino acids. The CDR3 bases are TGTGCCAGCAGCCAAAACAGGGCAACTAATGAAAAACTGTTTTTT. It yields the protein CASSQNRATNEKLFF.

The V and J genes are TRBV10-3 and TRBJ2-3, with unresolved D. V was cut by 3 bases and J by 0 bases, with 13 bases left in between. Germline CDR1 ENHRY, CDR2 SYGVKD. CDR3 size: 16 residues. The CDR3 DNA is TGTGCCATCAGTGAATGGATTCGGCCTAGCACAGATACGCAGTATTTT. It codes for CAISEWIRPSTDTQYF.

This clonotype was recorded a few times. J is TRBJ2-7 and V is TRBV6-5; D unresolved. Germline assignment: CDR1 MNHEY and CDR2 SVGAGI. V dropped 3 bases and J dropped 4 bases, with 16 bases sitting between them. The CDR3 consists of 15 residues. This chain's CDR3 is CASSYLRVSGYEQYF. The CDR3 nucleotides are TGTGCCAGCAGTTATTTAAGAGTGAGTGGTTACGAGCAGTACTTC.

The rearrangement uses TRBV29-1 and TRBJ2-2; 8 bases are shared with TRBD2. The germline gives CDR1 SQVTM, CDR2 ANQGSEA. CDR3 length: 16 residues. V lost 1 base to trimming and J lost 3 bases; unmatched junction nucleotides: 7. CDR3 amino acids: CSVEVPIGGDTGELFF. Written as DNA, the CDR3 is TGCAGCGTTGAAGTCCCTATCGGGGGGGACACCGGGGAGCTGTTTTTT.

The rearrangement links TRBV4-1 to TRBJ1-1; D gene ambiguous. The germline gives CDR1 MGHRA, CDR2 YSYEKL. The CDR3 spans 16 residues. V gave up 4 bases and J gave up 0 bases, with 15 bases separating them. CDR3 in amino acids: CASSLSRNWVNTEAFF. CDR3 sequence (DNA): TGCGCCAGCAGCCTTTCACGAAATTGGGTGAACACTGAAGCTTTCTTT.

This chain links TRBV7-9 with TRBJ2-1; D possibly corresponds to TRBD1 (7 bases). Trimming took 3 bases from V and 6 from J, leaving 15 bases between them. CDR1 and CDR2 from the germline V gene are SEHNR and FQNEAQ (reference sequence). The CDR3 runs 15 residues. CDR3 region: CASSLSRGALNEQFF. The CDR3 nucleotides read TGTGCCAGCAGCTTGAGCAGGGGGGCGCTCAATGAGCAGTTCTTC.

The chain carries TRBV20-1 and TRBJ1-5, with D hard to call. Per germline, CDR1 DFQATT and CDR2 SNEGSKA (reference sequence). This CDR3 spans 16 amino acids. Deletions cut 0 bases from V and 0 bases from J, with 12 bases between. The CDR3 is CSARDVTEYSNQPQHF. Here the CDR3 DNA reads TGCAGTGCTAGAGATGTAACAGAATATAGCAATCAGCCCCAGCATTTT.